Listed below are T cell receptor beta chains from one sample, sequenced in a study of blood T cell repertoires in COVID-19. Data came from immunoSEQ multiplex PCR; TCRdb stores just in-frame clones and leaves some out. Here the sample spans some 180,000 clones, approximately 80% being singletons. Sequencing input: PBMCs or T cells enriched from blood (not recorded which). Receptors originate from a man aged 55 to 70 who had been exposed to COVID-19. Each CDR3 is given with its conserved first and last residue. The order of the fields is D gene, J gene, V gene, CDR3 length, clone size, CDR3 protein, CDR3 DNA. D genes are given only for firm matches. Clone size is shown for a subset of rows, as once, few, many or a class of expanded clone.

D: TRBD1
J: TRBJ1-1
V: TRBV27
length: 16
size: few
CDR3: CASSSQGQGVNTEAFF
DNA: TGTGCCAGCAGTTCCCAGGGACAGGGGGTGAACACTGAAGCTTTCTTT

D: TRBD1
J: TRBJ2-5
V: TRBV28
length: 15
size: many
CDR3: CASSLSTGDGETQYF
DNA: TGTGCCAGCAGTTTATCGACAGGGGATGGGGAGACCCAGTACTTC

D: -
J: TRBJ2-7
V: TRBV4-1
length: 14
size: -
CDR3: CASSPVADSYEQYF
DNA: TGCGCCAGCAGCCCCGTGGCGGACTCCTACGAGCAGTACTTC

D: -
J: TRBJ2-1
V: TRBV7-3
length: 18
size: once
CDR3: CASRGSGSQRPPYNEQFF
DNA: TGTGCCAGCAGAGGTTCCGGATCCCAGCGGCCTCCCTACAATGAGCAGTTCTTC

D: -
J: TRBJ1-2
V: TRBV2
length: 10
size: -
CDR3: CASTNYGYTF
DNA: TGTGCCAGCACAAACTATGGCTACACCTTC

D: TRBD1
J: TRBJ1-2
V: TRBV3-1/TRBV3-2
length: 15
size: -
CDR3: CASSQEGGQVNGYTF
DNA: TGTGCCAGCAGCCAAGAAGGAGGACAGGTCAATGGCTACACCTTC

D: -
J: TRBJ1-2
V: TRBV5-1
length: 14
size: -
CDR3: CASRIFWDTYGYTF
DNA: TGCGCCAGCCGGATCTTCTGGGACACATATGGCTACACCTTC

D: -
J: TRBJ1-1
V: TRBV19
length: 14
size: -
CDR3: CASSPEGTNAEAFF
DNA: TGTGCCAGTAGTCCAGAGGGAACAAATGCTGAAGCTTTCTTT

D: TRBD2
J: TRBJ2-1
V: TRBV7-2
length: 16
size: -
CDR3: CASSWLTSGTYNEQFF
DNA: TGTGCCAGCAGCTGGCTGACTAGCGGAACCTACAATGAGCAGTTCTTC

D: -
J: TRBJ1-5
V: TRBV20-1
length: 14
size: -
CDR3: CSASLDRPHQPQHF
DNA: TGCAGTGCTAGTCTTGACAGGCCTCATCAGCCCCAGCATTTT

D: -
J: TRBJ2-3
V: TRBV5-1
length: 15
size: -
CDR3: CASSLGGSSTDTQYF
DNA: TGCGCCAGCAGCTTGGGAGGTAGCAGCACAGATACGCAGTATTTT

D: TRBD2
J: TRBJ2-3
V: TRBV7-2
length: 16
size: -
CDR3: CASSSGLAGGADTQYF
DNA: TGTGCCAGCAGCTCTGGACTAGCGGGAGGGGCAGATACGCAGTATTTT

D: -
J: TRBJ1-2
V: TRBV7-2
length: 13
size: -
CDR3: CASSLDRDYGYTF
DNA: TGTGCCAGCAGCTTAGACAGGGACTATGGCTACACCTTC

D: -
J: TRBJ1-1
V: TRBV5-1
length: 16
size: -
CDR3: CASSPLRSSGNTEAFF
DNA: TGCGCCAGCAGTCCCCTAAGATCGTCCGGGAACACTGAAGCTTTCTTT

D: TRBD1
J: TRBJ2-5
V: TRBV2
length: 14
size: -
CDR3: CASSERTGGLAQYF
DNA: TGTGCCAGCAGTGAAAGGACAGGGGGGCTTGCCCAGTACTTC

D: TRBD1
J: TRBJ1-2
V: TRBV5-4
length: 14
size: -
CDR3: CASSQEGAHYGYTF
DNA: TGTGCCAGCAGCCAAGAGGGGGCACACTATGGCTACACCTTC

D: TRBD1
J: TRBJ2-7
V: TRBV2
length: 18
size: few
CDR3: CASSSGTALRKGSYEQYF
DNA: TGTGCCAGCAGTTCCGGGACAGCCCTTAGGAAAGGGTCCTACGAGCAGTACTTC

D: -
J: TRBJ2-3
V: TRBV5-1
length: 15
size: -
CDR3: CASSLRGTGQDTQYF
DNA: TGCGCCAGCAGCTTGAGAGGGACTGGGCAGGATACGCAGTATTTT

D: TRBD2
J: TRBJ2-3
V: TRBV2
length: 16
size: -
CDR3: CASSEGTRTDTDTQYF
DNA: TGTGCCAGCAGTGAGGGGACTAGGACCGACACAGATACGCAGTATTTT

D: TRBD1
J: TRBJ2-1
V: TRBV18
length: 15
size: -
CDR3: CASSSDRAAYNEQFF
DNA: TGTGCCAGCTCATCCGACAGGGCCGCCTACAATGAGCAGTTCTTC

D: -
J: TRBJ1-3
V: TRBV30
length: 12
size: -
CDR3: CAQRGAGNTIYF
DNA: TGTGCCCAAAGGGGCGCTGGAAACACCATATATTTT

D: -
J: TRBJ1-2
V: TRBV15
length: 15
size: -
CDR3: CATSRAFQGNYGYTF
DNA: TGTGCCACCAGCAGAGCGTTTCAGGGGAACTATGGCTACACCTTC

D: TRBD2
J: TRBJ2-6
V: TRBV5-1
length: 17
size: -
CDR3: CASSFRGGGSGANVLTF
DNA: TGCGCCAGCAGCTTCCGGGGCGGGGGCTCTGGGGCCAACGTCCTGACTTTC

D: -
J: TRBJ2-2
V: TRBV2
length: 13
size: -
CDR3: CASSRSLTGELFF
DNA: TGTGCCAGCAGTAGGAGTTTGACCGGGGAGCTGTTTTTT

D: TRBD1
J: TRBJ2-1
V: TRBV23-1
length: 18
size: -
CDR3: CASSQSWFPGGYSWEQFF
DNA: TGCGCCAGCAGTCAATCTTGGTTCCCAGGGGGATATTCGTGGGAGCAGTTCTTC

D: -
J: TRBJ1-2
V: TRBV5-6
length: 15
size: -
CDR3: CASSLGGSQYYGYTF
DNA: TGTGCCAGCAGCTTGGGTGGCAGTCAATACTATGGCTACACCTTC

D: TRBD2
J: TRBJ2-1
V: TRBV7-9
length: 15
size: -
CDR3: CASSKATSGGNEQFF
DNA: TGTGCCAGCAGCAAAGCGACTAGCGGGGGCAATGAGCAGTTCTTC

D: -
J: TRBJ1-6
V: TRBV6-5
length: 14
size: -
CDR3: CASTQQAGVSPLHF
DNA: TGTGCCAGCACCCAACAGGCTGGGGTTTCACCCCTCCACTTT

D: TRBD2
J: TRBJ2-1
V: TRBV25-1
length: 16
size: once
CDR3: CASSPRASGRWHEQFF
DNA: TGTGCCAGCAGTCCCCGGGCTAGCGGGAGATGGCATGAGCAGTTCTTC

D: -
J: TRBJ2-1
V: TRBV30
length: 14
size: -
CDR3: CAWTGQSSYNEQFF
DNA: TGTGCCTGGACCGGACAGAGCTCCTACAATGAGCAGTTCTTC

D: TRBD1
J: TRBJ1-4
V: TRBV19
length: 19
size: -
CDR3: CASSPHLRDRGDTNEKLFF
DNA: TGTGCCAGTAGTCCCCACCTCCGGGACAGGGGGGACACTAATGAAAAACTGTTTTTT

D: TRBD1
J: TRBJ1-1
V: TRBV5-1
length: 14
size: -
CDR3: CASSKDRGDTEAFF
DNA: TGCGCCAGCAGCAAGGACAGGGGCGACACTGAAGCTTTCTTT

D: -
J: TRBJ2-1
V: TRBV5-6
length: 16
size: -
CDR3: CASSPRTFSSYNEQFF
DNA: TGTGCCAGCAGCCCACGGACTTTTAGCTCCTACAATGAGCAGTTCTTC